These 17 T cell receptor beta chains share one sample of origin, sequenced in a study of T cell responses to AZD1222 COVID-19 vaccine. Clones were sequenced by immunoSEQ multiplex PCR, and TCRdb holds only the in-frame ones, with some missing. The table shows under 200,000 clones, with about nine tenths occurring only once. The material sequenced was peripheral blood, taken on day 0 of AZD1222 vaccination. The receptors here all came from an adult in good health.

The chain couples TRBV29-1 to TRBJ2-2; D not resolved. V was pared by 4 bases and J by 3 bases, with 3 bases between. The CDR3 totals 11 residues. Germline CDR1 and CDR2: SQVTM and ANQGSEA. This chain's CDR3 is CSVADTGELFF. CDR3 nucleotide sequence: TGCAGCGTTGCAGACACCGGGGAGCTGTTTTTT.

The rearrangement joins TRBV18 to TRBJ1-2, with D tentatively TRBD1 (6 bases). The CDR3 covers 16 residues. Germline CDR1 KGHSH, CDR2 LQKENI. Trimming left V 4 bases short and J 4 bases short, with 19 bases between. The CDR3 sequence is CASSRQPGQLPYGYTF. CDR3 DNA: TGTGCCAGCTCACGACAGCCGGGACAACTCCCCTATGGCTACACCTTC.

The chain carries TRBV7-9 and TRBJ1-3; D is undetermined. Trimming removed 5 bases at V and 0 bases at J, with 11 bases between. CDR3 length: 15 amino acids. CDR1 is SEHNR, CDR2 FQNEAQ, per germline (reference sequence). The CDR3 is CASSPRSDSGNTIYF. In nucleotides, the CDR3 is TGTGCCAGCAGCCCCCGCAGTGACTCTGGAAACACCATATATTTT.

This clone was recorded only once. The chain recombines TRBV12-5 with TRBJ2-1; D possibly corresponds to TRBD2 (5 bases). This CDR3 spans 15 amino acids. V was shortened by 6 bases and J by 4 bases, with 16 bases between the two germline ends. Germline loops: CDR1 LGHNT, CDR2 FRNRAP. DNA for the CDR3: TGTGCTAGTGGGGTTCGAGGGCAGGAGTACAATGAGCAGTTCTTC. It yields the protein CASGVRGQEYNEQFF. Full variable domain (missing parts from reference TRBV12-5 and TRBJ2-1): DARVTQTPRHKVTEMGQEVTMRCQPILGHNTVFWYRQTMMQGLELLAYFRNRAPLDDSGMPKDRFSAEMPDATLATLKIQPSEPRDSAVYFCASGVRGQEYNEQFFGPGTRLTVL.

The gene calls are TRBV2 and TRBJ2-7, with a possible D match to TRBD2 (5 bases). Germline CDR1 and CDR2: SNHLY and FYNNEI. The CDR3 is 15 residues long. Trimming pared 3 bases from V and 7 bases from J, leaving 19 bases between. The CDR3 is CASSDQPNTRREQYF. As DNA, the CDR3 is TGTGCCAGCAGTGATCAGCCCAACACCCGGAGGGAGCAGTACTTC.

The chain has TRBV2 and TRBJ2-1; 8 bases map to TRBD1. CDR3 length: 14 amino acids. After removal of 4 bases from V and 4 bases from J, the junction contained 3 bases not matched to a gene. Germline loops: CDR1 SNHLY, CDR2 FYNNEI. The CDR3 DNA is TGTGCCAGCAGTGTGCAGGGGGCGTACAATGAGCAGTTCTTC. Translation gives CASSVQGAYNEQFF.

The chain recombines TRBV5-4 with TRBJ2-3; a possible D gene is TRBD2 (5 bases). The germline V gene has CDR1 SGHNT and CDR2 YYREEE (reference sequence). The V end lost 4 bases, the J end lost 6 bases, and 9 bases lay between the germline ends. The CDR3 contains 12 residues. The CDR3 DNA sequence: TGTGCCAGCAGCCCTTCGGGGGATACGCAGTATTTT. This sequence encodes CASSPSGDTQYF.

The V call is TRBV19, the J call TRBJ1-5; the D gene is possibly TRBD1 (6 bases). The V and J ends lost 4 bases and 7 bases respectively, with 14 bases between them. This CDR3 comprises 14 residues. Germline V gene sequence: CDR1 LNHDA, CDR2 SQIVND (reference sequence). CDR3 in amino acids: CASSNNQGRQPQHF. The CDR3 DNA follows: TGTGCCAGTAGTAACAACCAGGGGCGGCAGCCCCAGCATTTT. Full variable domain (remainder filled in from reference TRBV19 and TRBJ1-5): DGGITQSPKYLFRKEGQNVTLSCEQNLNHDAMYWYRQDPGQGLRLIYYSQIVNDFQKGDIAEGYSVSREKKESFPLTVTSAQKNPTAFYLCASSNNQGRQPQHFGDGTRLSIL.

The chain is built from TRBV7-2 and TRBJ1-6, with 7 bases aligning to TRBD1. The germline gives CDR1 SGHTA, CDR2 FQGNSA. CDR3 length: 16 amino acids. The ends lost 1 base at V and 6 bases at J; junction bases unmatched: 6. CDR3 in amino acids: CASSLEGRGFNSPLHF. CDR3 DNA sequence: TGTGCCAGCAGCTTAGAGGGCAGGGGGTTTAATTCACCCCTCCACTTT.

The rearrangement uses TRBV30 and TRBJ1-6, with D tentatively TRBD1 (5 bases). From germline, CDR1 is GTSNPN and CDR2 SVGIG (reference sequence). The CDR3 covers 12 residues. Trimming left V 3 bases short and J 10 bases short, with 10 bases between. Written as DNA, the CDR3 is TGTGCCTGGAGAGGGGCGAAATCACCCCTCCACTTT. Its protein product is CAWRGAKSPLHF.

The rearrangement uses TRBV18 and TRBJ2-7, with TRBD1 matching over 7 bases. CDR1 and CDR2 (germline): KGHSH, LQKENI. The length of the CDR3 is 17 residues. Trimming removed 4 bases from V and 1 base from J; junction bases left unmatched: 13. The CDR3 reads CASSQPTGVRLSYEQYF. The CDR3 nucleotides are TGTGCCAGCTCACAGCCCACAGGGGTTCGCCTTTCCTACGAGCAGTACTTC.

The chain links TRBV19 to TRBJ2-1; D ambiguous. Between the trimmed V and J ends, which lost 10 bases and 0 bases, there was a span of 10 bases. The CDR3 extends over 13 amino acids. CDR1 and CDR2 from the germline V gene are LNHDA and SQIVND (reference sequence). Here the CDR3 DNA reads TGTGCCACCATCGAGAGCTCCTACAATGAGCAGTTCTTC. Protein product: CATIESSYNEQFF.

The chain combines TRBV4-2 with TRBJ2-1, with 8 bases identical to TRBD1. V gave up 6 bases and J gave up 3 bases; unmatched junction bases: 1. Germline lookup yields CDR1 LGHNA and CDR2 YNFKEQ. CDR3 length equals 13 residues. CDR3 amino acids: CASRTGVYNEQFF. CDR3 DNA sequence: TGTGCCAGCAGGACAGGGGTCTACAATGAGCAGTTCTTC.

The chain uses TRBV6-6 and TRBJ1-2; 10 nucleotides line up with TRBD1. Germline V gene data show CDR1 as MNHNY and CDR2 as SVGAGI (reference sequence). CDR3 length equals 15 residues. V was clipped by 6 bases and J by 4 bases; unmatched bases: 8. The CDR3 region has the DNA TGTGCCAGCAGCCTAGGACAGGGGGGATCCTATGGCTACACCTTC. Protein sequence: CASSLGQGGSYGYTF.

This sequence joins TRBV5-1 and TRBJ2-2; the D gene could be TRBD1 or TRBD2 (5 bases each). V lost 5 bases and J lost 2, with 16 bases in between. The CDR3 sequence is 16 residues long. Looked up from germline, CDR1 is SGHRS and CDR2 is YFSETQ. CDR3 nucleotide sequence: TGCGCCAGCAGAATGGGGGAGCTACATAACACCGGGGAGCTGTTTTTT. Translated: CASRMGELHNTGELFF.

This sequence joins TRBV19 and TRBJ2-1; 7 bases are a match to TRBD1. The V segment lost 3 bases and the J segment 10 bases; nucleotides outside the gene matches: 15. The CDR3 has 16 amino acids. Per the germline V gene, CDR1 is LNHDA and CDR2 is SQIVND (reference sequence). CDR3 DNA: TGTGCCAGTAGTATCCAGAGGGGGCTAGTTAGGGTGGAGCAGTTCTTC. The encoded protein is CASSIQRGLVRVEQFF.

This clone was observed a single time. The chain has TRBV11-1 and TRBJ2-5; D not certain. V was cut by 2 bases and J by 2 bases, with 6 bases left in between. The CDR3 is 13 amino acids. Germline V gives CDR1 SGHAT, CDR2 FQDESV (reference sequence). The CDR3 region is CASSLIFQETQYF. CDR3 coding DNA: TGTGCCAGCAGCTTAATCTTTCAAGAGACCCAGTACTTC.